The next 21 T cell receptor beta chains were all read from a single sample in a study of blood T cell repertoires in COVID-19. Only in-frame clones appear in the TCRdb table, and some are missing; sequencing was by immunoSEQ multiplex PCR. The sample holds about 190,000 clones, less than 80% seen once. Sequences were obtained from peripheral blood. The receptors were gathered from a woman between 50 and 59 years old with acute or convalescent COVID-19.

This chain uses TRBV28 with TRBJ2-7; D not resolved. CDR1 and CDR2 (germline): MDHEN, SYDVKM. V was cut by 6 bases and J by 4 bases, with 13 bases left in between. The CDR3 sequence is 13 residues long. The chain's CDR3 is CASRAQALYEQYF. In DNA form, the CDR3 reads TGTGCCAGCAGGGCTCAGGCTTTGTACGAGCAGTACTTC.

The J gene is TRBJ2-2, the V gene TRBV11-2, with D uncertain. The CDR3 is made up of 15 amino acids. V gave up 5 bases and J gave up 2 bases, with 12 bases separating them. Looked up from germline, CDR1 is SGHAT and CDR2 is FQNNGV. The CDR3 DNA sequence: TGTGCCAGCAGCGGGCAGGCTTACAACACCGGGGAGCTGTTTTTT. Translating it yields CASSGQAYNTGELFF.

This clone was seen just once. This sequence joins TRBV7-2 and TRBJ2-7; 7 bases agree with TRBD1. Looked up from germline, CDR1 is SGHTA and CDR2 is FQGNSA. This CDR3 is 16 amino acids long. V gave up 5 bases and J gave up 0 bases; unmatched junction bases: 10. The CDR3 sequence: CASSLPRQGSSYEQYF. The DNA for the CDR3 is TGTGCCAGCAGCCTCCCCCGACAGGGTAGCTCCTACGAGCAGTACTTC.

As DNA, the CDR3 is TGTGCCACCAGTGCGTCCGAGGTTAGCAATGTGGAGACCCAGTACTTC. Amino acid sequence: CATSASEVSNVETQYF. V usage is TRBV24-1 and J usage is TRBJ2-5; D is undetermined. Germline V gene sequence: CDR1 KGHDR, CDR2 SFDVKD. V was cut by 5 bases and J by 5 bases, with 20 bases left in between. CDR3 length: 16 residues.

This clone was seen a handful of times. The rearrangement links TRBV30 to TRBJ1-2; D perhaps matches TRBD1 (5 bases). Trimming left V 1 base short and J 4 bases short, with 13 bases between. Germline CDR1 reads GTSNPN; CDR2 reads SVGIG (reference sequence). The length of the CDR3 is 14 residues. CDR3 nucleotide sequence: TGTGCCTGGAGTGACACAGCTAGGGGCTATGGCTACACCTTC. Its protein is CAWSDTARGYGYTF.

This clone is a singleton in its sample. The chain recombines TRBV5-6 with TRBJ1-2, with 9 bases aligning to TRBD1. Germline V gene data show CDR1 as SGHDT and CDR2 as YYEEEE. Unmatched junction bases numbered 10, after V lost 4 bases and J lost 6 bases. This CDR3 has 15 residues. The CDR3 nucleotides read TGTGCCAGCAGCCTACTGGACAGGGGAACGGATGGCTACACCTTC. Protein product: CASSLLDRGTDGYTF.

This chain connects TRBV6-6 to TRBJ1-4; D unclear. In germline, CDR1 is MNHNY, CDR2 SVGAGI (reference sequence). Trimming pared 11 bases from V and 8 bases from J, leaving 12 bases between. The CDR3 loop spans 11 amino acids. For the CDR3, the DNA is TGTGCCGCGTTGGTAAACGAAAAACTGTTTTTT. Protein: CAALVNEKLFF.

V usage is TRBV6-5 and J usage is TRBJ2-7, with D uncertain. V lost 5 bases to trimming and J lost 6 bases, with 14 bases between them. Looked up from germline, CDR1 is MNHEY and CDR2 is SVGAGI. The CDR3 runs to 13 residues. The CDR3 sequence: CASSTHWASEQYF. CDR3 DNA sequence: TGTGCCAGCAGTACCCATTGGGCCTCCGAGCAGTACTTC.

The genes are TRBV2 and TRBJ1-1; D not certain. Trimming left V 4 bases short and J 2 bases short, with 11 bases between. The germline CDR1 and CDR2 sequences are SNHLY and FYNNEI. The CDR3 is made up of 14 amino acids. DNA for the CDR3: TGTGCCAGCAGTGGTGACGCAGGAAACACTGAAGCTTTCTTT. Translated, it gives CASSGDAGNTEAFF.

The chain is built from TRBV14 and TRBJ2-1, with D perhaps TRBD2 (5 bases). This CDR3 region has 15 residues. V was shortened by 1 base and J by 0 bases, with 7 bases between the two germline ends. Germline-derived CDR1 and CDR2 are SGHDN and FVKESK. The CDR3 region has the DNA TGTGCCAGCAGCCAAGGCGGGCGCTCCTACAATGAGCAGTTCTTC. As protein: CASSQGGRSYNEQFF.

The genes are TRBV20-1 and TRBJ1-1; perhaps TRBD1 as D (5 bases). V lost 7 bases, J lost 11 bases, and 17 bases lay in between. Germline CDR1 reads DFQATT; CDR2 reads SNEGSKA (reference sequence). CDR3 length equals 11 residues. CDR3 in DNA: TGCAGTGTGGACAAGACGAGATTGGCTTTCTTT. Its protein is CSVDKTRLAFF.

The V call is TRBV6-5, the J call TRBJ1-4, with TRBD1 as a possible D gene (5 bases). The CDR3 contains 13 residues. With 11 bases removed from V and 4 bases from J, the gap between germline ends came to 14 bases. Germline-derived CDR1 and CDR2 are MNHEY and SVGAGI. This chain's CDR3 is CALKGGVNEKLFF. The CDR3 DNA is TGTGCCTTAAAGGGAGGGGTTAATGAAAAACTGTTTTTT.

V gene TRBV5-1 combines with J gene TRBJ2-1, with D tentatively TRBD2 (5 bases). CDR3 length: 16 residues. Trimming left V 9 bases short and J 0 bases short, with 19 bases between. Germline values: CDR1 SGHRS, CDR2 YFSETQ. The CDR3 here is CATKRERRSSYNEQFF. CDR3 bases: TGCGCCACCAAGAGGGAGCGGCGCTCCTCCTACAATGAGCAGTTCTTC.

The J gene is TRBJ2-7, the V gene TRBV7-6, with 12 bases that match TRBD1. The CDR3 loop spans 17 amino acids. V lost 4 bases to trimming and J lost 5 bases; unmatched junction nucleotides: 12. Germline V gene lookup returns CDR1 SGHVS and CDR2 FNYEAQ. CDR3 bases: TGTGCCAGCAGCTCCCCACGGGGGGGACAGGGGGCCCACGAGCAGTACTTC. Protein sequence: CASSSPRGGQGAHEQYF.

This clone was detected a few times. The chain combines TRBV27 with TRBJ2-1; 8 nucleotides agree with TRBD1. The V gene's germline CDR1 is MNHEY and CDR2 SMNVEV (reference sequence). This CDR3 is 14 amino acids long. J was trimmed by 6 bases and V by 3 bases; bases with no gene match: 4. The CDR3 here is CASSFFDRGNEQFF. CDR3 nucleotides: TGTGCCAGCAGTTTCTTCGACAGGGGCAATGAGCAGTTCTTC.

The J gene is TRBJ2-1, the V gene TRBV30; 10 nucleotides line up with TRBD2. V dropped 4 bases and J dropped 12; count of bases not matched to a gene: 6. Germline assignment: CDR1 GTSNPN and CDR2 SVGIG (reference sequence). This CDR3 spans 12 amino acids. The CDR3 DNA reads TGTGCCTGGACTAGCGGGAGCTCCAGGCAGTTCTTC. Translated: CAWTSGSSRQFF.

The gene calls are TRBV12-3 or TRBV12-4 and TRBJ2-1; weak D call: TRBD2 (5 bases). The V end lost 3 bases, the J end lost 3 bases, and 6 bases lay between the germline ends. The CDR3 spans 13 residues. CDR3 bases: TGTGCCAGCAGTTTGGGAGTCTACAATGAGCAGTTCTTC. It encodes CASSLGVYNEQFF.

This clone has just one count. The chain employs TRBV3-1 (or the pseudogene TRBV3-2) and TRBJ2-2; TRBD2 might be the D (5 bases). Looked up from germline, CDR1 is LGHDT and CDR2 is YNNKEL (reference sequence). V was cut by 1 base and J by 1 base, with 16 bases left in between. This CDR3 has 18 residues. In nucleotides, the CDR3 is TGTGCCAGCAGCCAAGTTGCCGGGCTAGCAGGGAACACCGGGGAGCTGTTTTTT. Its protein product is CASSQVAGLAGNTGELFF.

The rearrangement uses TRBV28 and TRBJ2-7; possibly TRBD1 for D (6 bases). The CDR3 extends over 16 amino acids. Germline V gene sequence: CDR1 MDHEN, CDR2 SYDVKM. V lost 4 bases and J lost 0, with 16 bases in between. In nucleotides, the CDR3 is TGTGCCAGCAGTTCATCCGGGACACCCACCTCCTACGAGCAGTACTTC. This gives the protein CASSSSGTPTSYEQYF.

The rearrangement uses TRBV28 and TRBJ2-7, with TRBD1 matching over 7 bases. Germline V gives CDR1 MDHEN, CDR2 SYDVKM. This CDR3 has 14 residues. V gave up 6 bases and J gave up 4 bases; unmatched junction bases: 9. This chain's CDR3 is CASSAGTVLYEQYF. CDR3 bases: TGTGCCAGCAGCGCCGGGACAGTATTATACGAGCAGTACTTC.

The chain combines TRBV28 with TRBJ1-4, with D perhaps TRBD1 (6 bases). The CDR3 consists of 13 residues. Deletions cut 8 bases from V and 7 bases from J, with 14 bases between. CDR1 is MDHEN and CDR2 is SYDVKM in the germline V gene. Here the CDR3 reads CASATGRVEKLFF. Written as DNA, the CDR3 is TGTGCCAGCGCTACAGGGCGTGTTGAAAAACTGTTTTTT.